This T cell receptor (beta chain) was obtained from a study of tissue T cells after allogeneic stem cell transplantation (dated by TCRdb to between 2020 and 2023). Context from the whole study: Using research autopsies of patients with and without GVHD, plus mouse models of GVHD, the study profiled TCR beta repertoires across many tissues. The human arm was conducted as a prospective observational study, and neither blinding nor randomization was performed. Summary of the overall study and its limitations: Within patients, how anatomically similar tissues were was a major factor shaping TCR repertoire composition, regardless of disease or transplant status. In both patients and mice, only a limited portion of the TCR repertoire detected in tissues was captured by blood and spleen T cells. The patient cohort was small and varied clinically, and sampling depth was recognized as a limitation. The study did not determine which tissue TCRs were alloreactive or antigen-specific, and some clones might have been persisting host cells. Not many T cell clones showed up in more than one patient, yet clustering based on motifs uncovered repertoire signatures that were shared across patients in a tissue-specific way.

Relative to germline, V is 2 bases shorter and J is 4 bases shorter, with 7 bases between their ends. The cysteine opens and the phenylalanine closes a CDR3 of 13 amino acids. The DNA covers only part of the CDR3, 36 bases in frame from base 1. Reading the germline V gene (reference sequence) gives CDR1 KGHPV and CDR2 FQNQEV. This clone appeared once. This receptor's antigen is unknown. The gene names and germline sequences used here belong to the mouse. The read halts 1 residue ahead of the CDR3 end, with the missing end drawn from the germline J gene. What the time point label conveys for this sample: mouse harvest day 7 after allogeneic transplant. Each mouse graft, delivered by tail vein injection, combined 10^6 splenic CD5+ T cells with 10^7 T-cell-depleted bone marrow cells. A major MHC-mismatch B6 (H2b) into BALB/c (H2d) model was used to model mouse GVHD, and tissues were profiled at day 7 or 14. Mouse tissues and retro-orbital blood were harvested on day 7 or 14 post-transplant using separate sterile tools per animal; livers were flushed beforehand. Before genomic DNA isolation with the DNeasy Blood & Tissue Kit, mouse tissues were minced using razor blades in buffered saline.

Library prep was done by the immunoSEQ multiplex PCR assay. TCRbeta CDR3 sequencing was done by Adaptive Biotechnologies at survey depth, reporting CDR3 sequences, V/J genes, productive frequency and template counts. TCR beta CDR3 regions were amplified from genomic DNA instead of RNA. As for how the authors treated the data: Pairwise repertoire overlap between tissues was quantified with Jensen-Shannon divergence, where 1 means complete divergence and 0 identical. Based on pairwise JSD values, tissues were grouped by single-linkage agglomerative hierarchical clustering, and the results were shown as dendrograms. All patient samples were analyzed with GLIPH2 using simulation_depth 1000, kmer_min_depth 3 and cdr3_length_cutoff 8, and only groups containing more than two unique CDR3s were kept. In a standardized tissue-overlap score, Jaccard GLIPH-group overlap across patients was extrapolated to a standard repertoire size of 1000 clones. Linear mixed-effect models, with tissue included as a fixed effect and individual included as a random effect, were used to assess associations of diversity with clinical or experimental variables. This is the immuneACCESS table as TCRdb keeps it, with only in-frame sequences that have V and J called. A part of the clones is gone; compared with another copy, unresolved V genes explain less than half, and the rest is unexplained. V and J calls and clone size are as listed in that table; D and trimming were resolved from the DNA. The sample table contains 7,000 to 8,000 clones; only one count was recorded for roughly half of them. Jointly, the top ten make up around 5.1% of the sample.

Sequencing was carried out using gut tissue. This chain is built from TRBV26 and TRBJ2-5; the D segment is perhaps TRBD1 or TRBD2, each sharing 5 matched bases. This TCR came from a female BALB/c mouse given C57BL/6 T cells with graft-versus-host disease after an allogeneic hematopoietic cell transplant. The part of the CDR3 DNA that was read is TGTGCCAGCAGTCTGCCGGGGGAAGACACCCAGTAC. Translated, this gives CASSLPGEDTQY. The whole CDR3 sequence reads CASSLPGEDTQYF.